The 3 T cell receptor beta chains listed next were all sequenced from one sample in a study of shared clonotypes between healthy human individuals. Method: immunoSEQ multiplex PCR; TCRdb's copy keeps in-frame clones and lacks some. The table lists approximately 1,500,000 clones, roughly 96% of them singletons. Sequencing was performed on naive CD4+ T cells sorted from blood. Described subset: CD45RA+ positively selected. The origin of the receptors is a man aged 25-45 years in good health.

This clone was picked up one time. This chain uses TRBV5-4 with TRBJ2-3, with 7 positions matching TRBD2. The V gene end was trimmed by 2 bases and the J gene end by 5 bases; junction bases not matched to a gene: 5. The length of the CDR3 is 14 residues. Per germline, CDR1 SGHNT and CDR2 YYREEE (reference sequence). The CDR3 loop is CASSFPLAEDTQYF. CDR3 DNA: TGTGCCAGCAGCTTTCCTCTAGCGGAAGATACGCAGTATTTT. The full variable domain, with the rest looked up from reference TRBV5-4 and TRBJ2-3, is ETGVTQSPTHLIKTRGQQVTLRCSSQSGHNTVSWYQQALGQGPQFIFQYYREEENGRGNFPPRFSGLQFPNYSSELNVNALELDDSALYLCASSFPLAEDTQYFGPGTRLTVL.

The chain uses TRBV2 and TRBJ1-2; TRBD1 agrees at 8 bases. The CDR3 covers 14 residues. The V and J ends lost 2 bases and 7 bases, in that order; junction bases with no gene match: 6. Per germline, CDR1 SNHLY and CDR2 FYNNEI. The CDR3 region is CASSEMTGAGGYTF. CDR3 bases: TGTGCCAGCAGTGAAATGACAGGGGCGGGTGGCTACACCTTC.

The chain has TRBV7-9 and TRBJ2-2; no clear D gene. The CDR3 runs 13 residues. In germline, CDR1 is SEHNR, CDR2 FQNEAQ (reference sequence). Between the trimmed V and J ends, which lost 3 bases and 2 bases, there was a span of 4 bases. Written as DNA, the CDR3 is TGTGCCAGCAGCTTCGTCAACACCGGGGAGCTGTTTTTT. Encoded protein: CASSFVNTGELFF.